A selection of T cell receptor beta chains follows, all from one sample in a study of T cells after somatic rescue of genetic block. Clones were read by immunoSEQ multiplex PCR, and TCRdb kept only the in-frame ones, dropping some. Of 60,000 to 90,000 clones in the sample, roughly 91% were seen once. Sequencing was performed on peripheral blood mononuclear cells (PBMCs). Receptors were obtained from a young man. The CDR3 runs from the conserved cysteine through the conserved F or W. Each record gives: J gene, V gene, CDR3 protein.

>TRBJ2-1|TRBV9
CASSVSSGGPTLYNEQFF
>TRBJ1-5|TRBV18
CASSQTEGTGQPQHF
>TRBJ2-7|TRBV11-2
CASSLAPGSYEQYF
>TRBJ2-1|TRBV7-7
CASEVEAYNEQFF
>TRBJ1-3|TRBV2
CASSNRPGSGNTIYF
>TRBJ2-7|TRBV6-9
CASSVGRGTSGSGNEQYF
>TRBJ2-3|TRBV28
CASSSGGPGTDTQYF
>TRBJ2-5|TRBV9
CASSGGQGRETQYF
>TRBJ2-5|TRBV4-3
CASSQSPRDPTTQYF
>TRBJ1-2|TRBV7-7
CASSLVGPGEPTGYGYTF
>TRBJ1-1|TRBV10-3
CAISDPGGPNTEAFF
>TRBJ1-5|TRBV28
CASRGNLNSNQPQHF
>TRBJ1-5|TRBV7-2
CASSPTWGAHQPQHF
>TRBJ1-1|TRBV6-6
CASSNDRQTEAFF
>TRBJ1-4|TRBV11-2
CASSLSTGGAREKLFF
>TRBJ2-7|TRBV4-3
CASSQEMARGPYEQYF
>TRBJ2-6|TRBV5-4
CASFRDRVDGANVLTF
>TRBJ1-1|TRBV6-6
CASSYGRQNTEAFF
>TRBJ2-4|TRBV10-1
CASKPSRGGNIQYF
>TRBJ2-7|TRBV5-1
CASSLGGQGYEQYF
>TRBJ1-4|TRBV30
CAWSGLGSLGEKLFF
>TRBJ2-1|TRBV11-3
CASSSGPLNEQFF
>TRBJ2-7|TRBV6-5
CASSYGTPFSYEQYF
>TRBJ1-2|TRBV16
CASSQSLRAGGNYGYTF
>TRBJ2-3|TRBV6-1
CASSESRTGVRDTQYF
>TRBJ1-6|TRBV9
CASSVEAVANSPLHF
>TRBJ2-7|TRBV28
CASSLQGRSYEQYF
>TRBJ2-3|TRBV28
CASSLLYGSTDTQYF
>TRBJ2-7|TRBV30
CAWSFGQGTYEQYF
>TRBJ1-4|TRBV27
CASRPPGVNNEKLFF
>TRBJ2-3|TRBV2
CASSESSGSGLDTQYF
>TRBJ1-3|TRBV6-5
CASRPRGPGNTIYF
>TRBJ1-3|TRBV7-8
CASSLNLAGTSGNTIYF
>TRBJ2-7|TRBV23-1
CASSQFRAGLAGVPSKNEQYF
>TRBJ2-6|TRBV2
CASSDRGSGANVLTF
>TRBJ2-4|TRBV19
CASSPLAGGVRNIQYF
>TRBJ1-1|TRBV7-9
CASSFGDTEAFF
>TRBJ1-2|TRBV15
CATSRDPGGAGNYGYTF
>TRBJ2-3|TRBV5-1
CASSSQGLAGADTQYF
>TRBJ2-7|TRBV19
CASSIPPLGSAYPYEQYF